This TCR beta chain was obtained from a study of neurological immune-mediated disorders. In this sample, this clonotype turned up many times. The sorted libraries involved the use of 900,000 to 1,000,000 CD4+ or CD8+ T cells. Germline CDR1 reads SNHLY; CDR2 reads FYNNEI. This CDR3 is built from 14 residues. V lost 6 bases, J lost 5 bases, and 17 bases lay in between. The cDNA was synthesized by means of template-switch 5'RACE, which was carried out with 10-nucleotide random UMIs. From 15-18 subjects, each sequencing run yielded over 160 million TCR-beta sequences. TCRdb itself ran the 5' RACE reads through MiXCR, one entry per CDR3 protein. The profile shows approximately 20,000 distinct CDR3 sequences, 7% to 8.5% of them singletons.

This receptor was taken from a woman aged 25 to 45 with HTLV-1-associated myelopathy (HAM/TSP). The sample was CD8+ T cells from blood. This chain connects TRBV2 to TRBJ2-7; D is perhaps TRBD1 (5 bases). Here the CDR3 DNA reads TGTGCCAGCAGCAACAGCAAACAGGTTGACGAGCAGTACTTC. It encodes CASSNSKQVDEQYF.